What follows is one TCR beta chain and its context. Its antigen is as yet unknown. V shed 7 bases and J 0 bases; nucleotides not matched to a gene: 7. This CDR3 spans 14 amino acids. Germline V lookup: CDR1 SQVTM, CDR2 ANQGSEA. The data stem from a study of B cell selection in AIRE deficiency. Generated by immunoSEQ multiplex PCR, the TCRdb table keeps only in-frame clones and is missing some. The sample holds about 19,000 clones; just over 90% are singletons and the top ten take 0.85% to 1%. Study-level results: About 30.6% of healthy-shared Treg sequences were found among patient Tconv cells. Of some 3,300 shared Treg TCRbeta sequences, under 35% were healthy-only, around 9.3% patient-only.

Sorted regulatory T cells were CD4-positive, CD25-high and CD127-low or negative. Control samples were from healthy, unrelated donors. Sequenced: CD4+CD25+ Tregs sorted from PBMCs. This receptor was obtained from a human donor in good health. This chain joins TRBV29-1 and TRBJ1-1; 8 bases line up with TRBD1. CDR3 region: CSARTGPMNTEAFF. The CDR3 coding sequence is TGCAGCGCAAGGACAGGGCCGATGAACACTGAAGCTTTCTTT.